The 21 T cell receptor beta chains below come from one sample, sequenced in a study of T cell changes during pregnancy in multiple sclerosis. This table comes from immunoSEQ multiplex PCR, and its TCRdb copy is limited to in-frame clones, with some not included. The sample records 55,000 to 70,000 clones, 90% being singletons. This material consisted of peripheral blood, taken in the first trimester of pregnancy. The receptor set was obtained from a female donor in good health, enrolled as a control in a pregnancy study.

This rearrangement joins TRBV2 to TRBJ2-3; D remains ambiguous. V lost 7 bases and J lost 2, with 13 bases in between. The CDR3 covers 14 residues. CDR1 is SNHLY, CDR2 FYNNEI, per germline. The CDR3 protein is CASTSWRSTDTQYF. CDR3 sequence (DNA): TGTGCCAGCACCTCATGGCGGTCCACAGATACGCAGTATTTT.

About this clone itself: The sample contains more than one DNA sequence encoding this CDR3. V is TRBV20-1 and J is TRBJ2-5; D is unclear. V was pared by 6 bases and J by 3 bases, with 5 bases between. The CDR3 loop spans 10 amino acids. Germline-derived CDR1 and CDR2 are DFQATT and SNEGSKA (reference sequence). Here the CDR3 reads CSAREETQYF. CDR3 nucleotides: TGCAGTGCCCGGGAAGAGACCCAGTACTTC.

The chain carries TRBV5-6 and TRBJ2-7, with a weak D call TRBD2 (5 bases). The CDR3 extends over 13 amino acids. Trimming removed 1 base from V and 2 bases from J, with 7 bases in between. Germline-derived CDR1 and CDR2 are SGHDT and YYEEEE. CDR3 loop: CASSLLAPYEQYF. The CDR3 region has the DNA TGTGCCAGCAGCTTGCTAGCCCCCTACGAGCAGTACTTC.

The chain recombines TRBV7-9 with TRBJ1-1, with D unclear. CDR3 length: 14 residues. The germline CDR1 and CDR2 sequences are SEHNR and FQNEAQ (reference sequence). The V and J ends lost 6 bases and 7 bases respectively, with 18 bases between them. CDR3 residues: CASSSSSRRYEAFF. CDR3 in DNA: TGTGCCAGCAGTTCGTCCTCGCGCCGATATGAAGCTTTCTTT. Filled out from reference TRBV7-9 and TRBJ1-1, the complete variable domain reads DTGVSQNPRHKITKRGQNVTFRCDPISEHNRLYWYRQTLGQGPEFLTYFQNEAQLEKSRLLSDRFSAERPKGSFSTLEIQRTEQGDSAMYLCASSSSSRRYEAFFGQGTRLTVV.

The chain is built from TRBV6-6 and TRBJ2-7; TRBD1 aligns across 10 bases. CDR3 size: 15 residues. CDR1 and CDR2 from the germline V gene are MNHNY and SVGAGI (reference sequence). The V and J ends lost 7 bases and 5 bases, in that order; junction bases with no gene match: 11. The CDR3 coding sequence is TGTGCCAGCAATCACCGGGACAGGGGAACCCACGAGCAGTACTTC. Encoded protein: CASNHRDRGTHEQYF.

The chain couples TRBV18 to TRBJ1-3, with 7 bases matching TRBD1. Germline V gene data show CDR1 as KGHSH and CDR2 as LQKENI. V was pared by 3 bases and J by 7 bases, with 6 bases of the junction left unmatched. This CDR3 is 14 amino acids long. DNA for the CDR3: TGTGCCAGCTCACCGCCGGGACAGAAGAACACCATATATTTT. As protein: CASSPPGQKNTIYF.

The chain couples TRBV5-4 to TRBJ1-1, with D possibly TRBD1 on 6 matching bases. CDR3 length: 15 amino acids. Germline V CDR1 and CDR2: SGHNT, YYREEE (reference sequence). V lost 0 bases, J lost 1 base, and 10 bases lay in between. The CDR3 bases are TGTGCCAGCAGCTTGGGGACCAGGGGGAACACTGAAGCTTTCTTT. Its protein is CASSLGTRGNTEAFF.

The rearrangement uses TRBV7-9 and TRBJ1-2; D perhaps matches TRBD1 (5 bases). Germline V gene data show CDR1 as SEHNR and CDR2 as FQNEAQ (reference sequence). The length of the CDR3 is 16 residues. V shed 1 base and J shed 3 bases, with 15 bases lying between them. The CDR3 reads CASSLVGGLGDYGYTF. The CDR3 bases are TGTGCCAGCAGCTTAGTAGGAGGGTTAGGGGACTATGGCTACACCTTC.

The chain has TRBV6-5 and TRBJ2-3, with D maybe TRBD2 (6 bases). The CDR3 spans 16 residues. V was trimmed by 4 bases and J by 2 bases, leaving 16 bases between them. CDR1 is MNHEY and CDR2 is SVGAGI in the germline V gene. The CDR3 DNA follows: TGTGCCAGCAGTTTTCGGGACTCCGTGAACACAGATACGCAGTATTTT. Translated, it gives CASSFRDSVNTDTQYF.

V gene TRBV19 combines with J gene TRBJ1-6; TRBD1 is a possible D gene (5 bases). The CDR3 is 14 residues long. With 4 bases removed from V and 5 bases from J, the gap between germline ends came to 9 bases. Germline V CDR1 and CDR2: LNHDA, SQIVND (reference sequence). CDR3 amino acids: CASSRQQDNSPLHF. CDR3 sequence (DNA): TGTGCCAGTAGTAGGCAACAGGATAATTCACCCCTCCACTTT.

This clone was recorded only once. This sequence joins TRBV10-3 and TRBJ2-3; perhaps TRBD1 as D (6 bases). Germline loops: CDR1 ENHRY, CDR2 SYGVKD. The CDR3 has 13 amino acids. Trimming removed 0 bases from V and 9 bases from J, with 10 bases in between. CDR3 in amino acids: CAISESTGFTQYF. CDR3 nucleotide sequence: TGTGCCATCAGTGAGTCCACAGGGTTCACGCAGTATTTT.

This chain links TRBV5-8 with TRBJ1-1; D ambiguous. This CDR3 comprises 12 residues. CDR1 and CDR2 from the germline V gene are SGHTS and YDEGEE. Trimming removed 4 bases from V and 7 bases from J, with 11 bases in between. The CDR3 DNA is TGTGCCAGCAGCCTGGGCCGGTTTGAAGCTTTCTTT. Its translation: CASSLGRFEAFF.

The rearrangement links TRBV6-1 to TRBJ1-2, with no clear D. The CDR3 is 12 residues long. CDR1 is MNHNS, CDR2 SASEGT, per germline. The germline V and J ends were trimmed by 5 bases and 8 bases, with 12 bases remaining between them. In DNA form, the CDR3 reads TGTGCCAGCAGTTTTGAGGGAGCGGGCTACACCTTC. Its translation: CASSFEGAGYTF.

The chain joins TRBV19 to TRBJ1-1; no definite D call. CDR1 is LNHDA, CDR2 SQIVND, per germline (reference sequence). The V end lost 4 bases, the J end lost 1 base, and 10 bases lay between the germline ends. This CDR3 contains 14 residues. The CDR3 reads CASSSKHQNTEAFF. CDR3 DNA sequence: TGTGCCAGTAGTAGTAAACACCAGAACACTGAAGCTTTCTTT.

V is TRBV11-3 and J is TRBJ2-2; D remains unclear. The germline V and J ends were trimmed by 2 bases and 1 base, with 5 bases remaining between them. This CDR3 region has 14 residues. Per the germline V gene, CDR1 is SGHNT and CDR2 is YENEEA. The CDR3, as DNA: TGTGCCAGCAGCTTATACAGGAACACCGGGGAGCTGTTTTTT. This encodes CASSLYRNTGELFF.

This chain connects TRBV6-1 to TRBJ2-7, with a possible D match to TRBD2 (6 bases). Germline CDR1 and CDR2: MNHNS and SASEGT. Trimming stripped 4 bases from V and 2 bases from J, with 12 bases between. This CDR3 spans 14 amino acids. This CDR3 reads CASSGGTATYEQYF. CDR3 DNA sequence: TGTGCCAGCAGTGGGGGGACTGCTACCTACGAGCAGTACTTC.

The chain carries TRBV12-5 and TRBJ2-7; D not certain. The CDR3 extends over 13 amino acids. The germline V gene encodes CDR1 LGHNT and CDR2 FRNRAP. V gave up 7 bases and J gave up 0 bases, with 10 bases separating them. In DNA form, the CDR3 reads TGTGCTAGTGACCCGATGAGCTCCTACGAGCAGTACTTC. Protein product: CASDPMSSYEQYF.

This chain links TRBV7-3 with TRBJ1-1; D is unclear. Germline V gene data show CDR1 as SGHTA and CDR2 as FQGTGA. The CDR3 is 13 residues long. V was trimmed by 5 bases and J by 2 bases, leaving 9 bases between them. The CDR3 DNA follows: TGTGCCAGCAGCGAGGATACAAACACTGAAGCTTTCTTT. The encoded protein is CASSEDTNTEAFF.

The genes are TRBV9 and TRBJ2-2, with a weak D call TRBD2 (6 bases). Trimming took off 3 bases at V and 8 bases at J, with 11 bases between the two ends. The CDR3 spans 13 residues. Germline-derived CDR1 and CDR2 are SGDLS and YYNGEE. This CDR3 is CASSDWGTGELFF. CDR3 bases: TGTGCCAGCAGCGACTGGGGGACTGGGGAGCTGTTTTTT.

This rearrangement joins TRBV5-6 to TRBJ1-2; D gene uncertain. The germline gives CDR1 SGHDT, CDR2 YYEEEE. The CDR3 is 14 amino acids. V was cut by 2 bases and J by 4 bases, with 12 bases left in between. The CDR3 nucleotides read TGTGCCAGCAGCTTCAGCGTGGCCGCCTATGGCTACACCTTC. Protein sequence: CASSFSVAAYGYTF.

V and J are TRBV5-4 and TRBJ2-7; 9 positions match TRBD2. The J segment lost 5 bases and the V segment lost 4 bases, leaving 13 bases of the junction unmatched. The CDR3 consists of 16 residues. The V gene's germline CDR1 is SGHNT and CDR2 YYREEE (reference sequence). CDR3 DNA: TGTGCCAGCAGCCCAAGAGGTAGCGGGAGTGGCAACGAGCAGTACTTC. Translated: CASSPRGSGSGNEQYF. The variable domain in full, completed from reference TRBV5-4 and TRBJ2-7, reads ETGVTQSPTHLIKTRGQQVTLRCSSQSGHNTVSWYQQALGQGPQFIFQYYREEENGRGNFPPRFSGLQFPNYSSELNVNALELDDSALYLCASSPRGSGSGNEQYFGPGTRLTVT.